These 21 T cell receptor beta chains were all obtained from the same sample, sequenced in a study of shared clonotypes between healthy human individuals. Generated by immunoSEQ multiplex PCR, the TCRdb table keeps only in-frame clones and is missing some. The sample includes about a million clones, about 80% of them seen just once. The sequencing sample was made of memory CD4+ T cells from PBMCs. Documented subset: CD45RA-negative fraction. The receptors were gathered from a man aged 18 to 30 in good health. Some clones in this sample may be carry-over from other donors' samples.

Regarding this clone: A much larger clone differs by one base, so this may be a read error. V is TRBV7-9 and J is TRBJ1-5, with D maybe TRBD1 (6 bases). V shed 6 bases and J shed 4 bases, with 10 bases lying between them. The CDR3 length is 13 residues. In germline, CDR1 is SEHNR, CDR2 FQNEAQ (reference sequence). CDR3 in DNA: TGTGCCAGCAGTTGGGGGGCAAATCAGCCCCAGCATTTT. It specifies CASSWGANQPQHF.

In this sample, this clone turned up once. The gene calls are TRBV9 and TRBJ1-4; TRBD1 agrees at 10 bases. The CDR3 runs 16 residues. After removal of 2 bases from V and 5 bases from J, the junction contained 6 bases not matched to a gene. Germline CDR1 and CDR2: SGDLS and YYNGEE. CDR3 DNA: TGTGCCAGCAGCGTCCAACCGGGACAGGGGAATGAAAAACTGTTTTTT. It yields the protein CASSVQPGQGNEKLFF.

The rearrangement joins TRBV2 to TRBJ1-1; 7 bases are shared with TRBD1. The CDR3 has 15 amino acids. Per germline, CDR1 SNHLY and CDR2 FYNNEI. V lost 4 bases and J lost 0; bases outside the gene matches: 5. The CDR3 reads CASSGQGGMNTEAFF. The CDR3 nucleotides read TGTGCCAGCAGTGGACAGGGTGGTATGAACACTGAAGCTTTCTTT.

V and J are TRBV11-2 and TRBJ1-1; possibly TRBD1 for D (6 bases). Trimming left V 1 base short and J 1 base short, with 13 bases between. CDR1 SGHAT and CDR2 FQNNGV come from the germline V gene. The CDR3 extends over 16 amino acids. The CDR3 coding sequence is TGTGCCAGCAGCTTAGGGACCGGGACACGGAACACTGAAGCTTTCTTT. It translates to CASSLGTGTRNTEAFF.

This clone was observed a handful of times. This rearrangement joins TRBV9 to TRBJ1-1; unclear D gene. V was shortened by 2 bases and J by 3 bases, with 8 bases between the two germline ends. This CDR3 has 13 residues. Germline CDR1 SGDLS, CDR2 YYNGEE. The CDR3 bases are TGTGCCAGCAGCGTCTCCTTCGACACTGAAGCTTTCTTT. The encoded protein is CASSVSFDTEAFF.

The chain links TRBV6-5 to TRBJ1-2; 8 nucleotides agree with TRBD1. After removal of 6 bases from V and 0 bases from J, the junction contained 0 bases not matched to a gene. CDR3 length: 13 residues. Germline loops: CDR1 MNHEY, CDR2 SVGAGI. The CDR3 region is CASRQGANYGYTF. In nucleotides, the CDR3 is TGTGCCAGCAGACAGGGGGCTAACTATGGCTACACCTTC.

This chain links TRBV11-2 with TRBJ2-5, with D maybe TRBD2 (6 bases). The V gene lost 1 base and the J gene lost 5 bases, with 11 bases spanning the gap. The CDR3 totals 14 residues. Per the germline V gene, CDR1 is SGHAT and CDR2 is FQNNGV. This CDR3 is CASSLAGRWETQYF. As DNA, the CDR3 is TGTGCCAGCAGCTTAGCAGGGAGGTGGGAGACCCAGTACTTC. Full variable domain (remainder filled in from reference TRBV11-2 and TRBJ2-5): EAGVAQSPRYKIIEKRQSVAFWCNPISGHATLYWYQQILGQGPKLLIQFQNNGVVDDSQLPKDRFSAERLKGVDSTLKIQPAKLEDSAVYLCASSLAGRWETQYFGPGTRLLVL.

The rearrangement joins TRBV28 to TRBJ2-5, with D possibly being TRBD2 (6 bases). Germline loops: CDR1 MDHEN, CDR2 SYDVKM. V dropped 2 bases and J dropped 4 bases, with 8 bases sitting between them. The CDR3 runs 13 residues. CDR3 in DNA: TGTGCCAGCAGTTTACTTAGCGGAGAGACCCAGTACTTC. Amino acids: CASSLLSGETQYF.

Comment on this clone: Other DNA sequences within the sample encode an identical CDR3. This chain joins TRBV2 and TRBJ1-5, with D possibly TRBD1 on 5 matching bases. The CDR3 is 13 amino acids. Trimming removed 6 bases at V and 4 bases at J, with 10 bases between. Germline V gene lookup returns CDR1 SNHLY and CDR2 FYNNEI. The CDR3 loop is CASRGGGNQPQHF. CDR3 sequence (DNA): TGTGCCAGCAGGGGGGGAGGGAATCAGCCCCAGCATTTT.

The chain uses TRBV5-6 and TRBJ2-7; D gene ambiguous. Trimming took off 1 base at V and 6 bases at J, with 11 bases between the two ends. Germline CDR1 is SGHDT and CDR2 is YYEEEE. The CDR3 length is 13 residues. CDR3 nucleotide sequence: TGTGCCAGCAGCTTGATTCAGGTAGTCGAGCAGTACTTC. Protein sequence: CASSLIQVVEQYF.

The chain couples TRBV4-3 to TRBJ2-1; D perhaps matches TRBD2 (6 bases). Germline CDR1 is LGHNA and CDR2 is YSLEER. Trimming took off 0 bases at V and 2 bases at J, with 8 bases between the two ends. There are 15 residues in the CDR3. CDR3 residues: CASSQDERAYNEQFF. The CDR3 DNA reads as TGCGCCAGCAGCCAAGACGAGCGGGCCTACAATGAGCAGTTCTTC.

The chain links TRBV11-2 to TRBJ1-3; 7 positions agree with TRBD1. The CDR3 contains 17 residues. V lost 5 bases, J lost 0 bases, and 10 bases stayed unmatched. CDR1 is SGHAT, CDR2 FQNNGV, per germline. In DNA, the CDR3 is TGTGCCAGCAGCCAGCCATCAGGGGGTGTCTCTGGAAACACCATATATTTT. Its protein product is CASSQPSGGVSGNTIYF. Based on the CDR3 plus reference TRBV11-2 and TRBJ1-3, the full variable domain is EAGVAQSPRYKIIEKRQSVAFWCNPISGHATLYWYQQILGQGPKLLIQFQNNGVVDDSQLPKDRFSAERLKGVDSTLKIQPAKLEDSAVYLCASSQPSGGVSGNTIYFGEGSWLTVV.

The chain has TRBV29-1 and TRBJ2-5; D might be TRBD1 (6 bases). From germline, CDR1 is SQVTM and CDR2 ANQGSEA. The CDR3 covers 15 residues. V lost 4 bases and J lost 5, with 20 bases in between. The CDR3 here is CSVARDNTLGETQYF. The CDR3 DNA sequence: TGCAGCGTTGCCCGGGACAACACGTTGGGGGAGACCCAGTACTTC.

This clone was detected only a few times. The same CDR3 arises from other DNA sequences in this sample as well. This chain joins TRBV5-1 and TRBJ2-5, with 8 positions matching TRBD2. The length of the CDR3 is 14 residues. Germline V gives CDR1 SGHRS, CDR2 YFSETQ. The V segment lost 1 base and the J segment 2 bases; nucleotides outside the gene matches: 1. Here the CDR3 reads CASSLTSGQETQYF. The CDR3 DNA is TGCGCCAGCAGCTTGACTAGCGGACAAGAGACCCAGTACTTC.

The chain carries TRBV30 and TRBJ2-7, with 10 bases matching TRBD2. CDR1 and CDR2 from the germline V gene are GTSNPN and SVGIG (reference sequence). Trimming took 0 bases from V and 2 from J; bases not matched to a gene: 1. The CDR3 loop spans 14 amino acids. For the CDR3, the DNA is TGTGCCTGGAGTGTTACTAGCGGGACCTACGAGCAGTACTTC. This sequence encodes CAWSVTSGTYEQYF.

The chain links TRBV28 to TRBJ2-7; D tentatively fits TRBD1 or TRBD2 (6 bases each). The germline gives CDR1 MDHEN, CDR2 SYDVKM. Trimming took off 3 bases at V and 5 bases at J, with 17 bases between the two ends. This CDR3 has 15 residues. The CDR3 DNA sequence: TGTGCCAGCAGTTTGGCCGGGGGCCGGAGCGACGAGCAGTACTTC. Translated: CASSLAGGRSDEQYF.

The chain recombines TRBV7-3 with TRBJ1-1, with 8 bases lining up with TRBD1. CDR3 length equals 14 residues. V lost 5 bases to trimming and J lost 1 base; unmatched junction nucleotides: 3. Germline V gene data show CDR1 as SGHTA and CDR2 as FQGTGA. CDR3 in amino acids: CASSPTGGNTEAFF. The CDR3, as DNA: TGTGCCAGCAGCCCTACAGGGGGGAACACTGAAGCTTTCTTT.

J is TRBJ1-2 and V is TRBV5-4; 8 nucleotides align to TRBD1. J lost 4 bases, V lost 4 bases, and 9 bases had no gene match. The CDR3 spans 15 residues. CDR1 and CDR2 from the germline V gene are SGHNT and YYREEE (reference sequence). The CDR3 loop is CASSITGGTFYGYTF. The CDR3, as DNA: TGTGCCAGCAGCATCACAGGGGGAACCTTCTATGGCTACACCTTC.

The chain is built from TRBV28 and TRBJ1-5, with a weak D call TRBD1 (6 bases). The CDR3 runs 14 residues. The germline V and J ends were trimmed by 4 bases and 7 bases, with 14 bases remaining between them. CDR1 is MDHEN and CDR2 is SYDVKM in the germline V gene. The CDR3 coding sequence is TGTGCCAGCAGTTCCAGGGGAGGTTACCAGCCCCAGCATTTT. It codes for CASSSRGGYQPQHF.

This rearrangement joins TRBV5-4 to TRBJ2-5, with no clear D. This CDR3 spans 14 amino acids. The germline gives CDR1 SGHNT, CDR2 YYREEE (reference sequence). V shed 4 bases and J shed 2 bases, with 12 bases lying between them. CDR3 DNA sequence: TGTGCCAGCAGCACGGCTGCGGAACAAGAGACCCAGTACTTC. This sequence encodes CASSTAAEQETQYF.

This chain uses TRBV5-4 with TRBJ2-7; 9 bases line up with TRBD1. Germline CDR1 reads SGHNT; CDR2 reads YYREEE (reference sequence). V trimming: 4 bases; J trimming: 2 bases; junction bases outside the gene matches: 7. This CDR3 has 15 amino acids. CDR3 protein: CASSHRGQSPYEQYF. CDR3 bases: TGTGCCAGCAGCCACAGGGGGCAATCCCCCTACGAGCAGTACTTC.